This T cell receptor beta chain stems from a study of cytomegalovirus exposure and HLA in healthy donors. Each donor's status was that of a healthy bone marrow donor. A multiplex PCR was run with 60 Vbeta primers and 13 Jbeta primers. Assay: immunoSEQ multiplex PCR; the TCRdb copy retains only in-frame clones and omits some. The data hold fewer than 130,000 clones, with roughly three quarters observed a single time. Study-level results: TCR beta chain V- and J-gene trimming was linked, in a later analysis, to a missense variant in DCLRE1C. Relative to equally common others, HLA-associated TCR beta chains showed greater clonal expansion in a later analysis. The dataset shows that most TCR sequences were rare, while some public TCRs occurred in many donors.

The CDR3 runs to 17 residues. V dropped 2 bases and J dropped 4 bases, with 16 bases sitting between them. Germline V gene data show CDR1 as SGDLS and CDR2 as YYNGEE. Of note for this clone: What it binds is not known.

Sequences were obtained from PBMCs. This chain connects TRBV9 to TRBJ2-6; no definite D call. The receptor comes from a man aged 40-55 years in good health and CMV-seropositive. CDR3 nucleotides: TGTGCCAGCAGCGTCCAATATTTAGAACCCGGGGCCAACGTCCTGACTTTC. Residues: CASSVQYLEPGANVLTF.